The 16 T cell receptor beta chains below come from one sample, sequenced in a study of T cell repertoires in cytomegalovirus infection. TCRdb fed the reads into MiXCR, producing one record per CDR3 protein. Of about 220,000 distinct CDR3 sequences listed, approximately 40% are singletons. These receptors are not linked to any known antigen. The sample was CD8+ T cells from cultured PBMCs, taken from culture after CMV antigen stimulation. The receptors come from a human donor in good health (CMV status not recorded). Some clones in this sample may be carry-over from other donors' samples.

As for this clonotype: The junction does not match germline at one end; this may be a read error. The chain's CDR3 is CASKDRLYPLGGYTF. The CDR3 DNA sequence: TGTGCCAGCAAGGACAGGCTCTACCCCTTGGGAGGCTACACTTTC. The chain carries TRBV2 and TRBJ1-2, with 7 bases lining up with TRBD1. Germline CDR1 reads SNHLY; CDR2 reads FYNNEI. The CDR3 length is 15 residues.

In this sample, this clonotype turned up a few times. The chain has TRBV27 and TRBJ1-4; the D gene is possibly TRBD1 (6 bases). V was shortened by 6 bases and J by 8 bases, with 16 bases between the two germline ends. CDR1 and CDR2 (germline): MNHEY, SMNVEV (reference sequence). This CDR3 contains 14 residues. The CDR3 here is CASSRGLAGEKLFF. The CDR3, as DNA: TGTGCCAGCAGCCGGGGGCTGGCGGGGGAAAAACTGTTTTTT.

The chain couples TRBV5-1 to TRBJ1-6, with D possibly TRBD1 on 6 matching bases. Trimming shortened V by 4 bases and J by 8 bases, and 16 bases separated the two germline ends. Germline V gene data show CDR1 as SGHRS and CDR2 as YFSETQ. CDR3 length: 15 amino acids. The CDR3 nucleotides read TGCGCCAGCAGCCCCCGGGAAGGGGGGTATTCACCCCTCCACTTT. Translating gives CASSPREGGYSPLHF.

This clonotype was found a few times. V usage is TRBV12-3 or TRBV12-4 and J usage is TRBJ2-7; the match to TRBD2 covers 10 bases. The CDR3 is 14 amino acids. The J segment lost 4 bases and the V segment lost 4 bases, leaving 4 bases of the junction unmatched. The CDR3 here is CASSYGLAAYEQYF. For the CDR3, the DNA is TGTGCCAGCAGTTATGGACTAGCGGCGTACGAGCAGTACTTC.

This clonotype was seen only once. The chain links TRBV6-1 to TRBJ1-1; D possibly corresponds to TRBD1 (6 bases). V gave up 1 base and J gave up 0 bases, with 12 bases separating them. Germline lookup yields CDR1 MNHNS and CDR2 SASEGT. CDR3 length: 16 residues. The CDR3 is CASSEVEGQMNTEAFF. CDR3 coding DNA: TGTGCCAGCAGTGAAGTTGAGGGACAAATGAACACTGAAGCTTTCTTT.

This rearrangement joins TRBV7-9 to TRBJ2-6; 10 nucleotides align to TRBD1. Germline V CDR1 and CDR2: SEHNR, FQNEAQ (reference sequence). The CDR3 extends over 18 amino acids. With 10 bases clipped from V and 0 bases from J, the junction kept 12 bases outside the gene matches. The CDR3 is CATRGGTGESSGANVLTF. The CDR3, as DNA: TGTGCCACCCGGGGAGGGACAGGGGAAAGCTCTGGGGCCAACGTCCTGACTTTC.

The rearrangement joins TRBV7-6 to TRBJ2-2, with 7 bases matching TRBD1. The CDR3 is made up of 14 amino acids. Germline lookup yields CDR1 SGHVS and CDR2 FNYEAQ. Losses at the gene ends were 5 bases for V and 3 bases for J; bases not matched to a gene: 3. The CDR3: CASSTGTDTGELFF. The CDR3 nucleotides read TGTGCCAGCAGCACCGGGACAGACACCGGGGAGCTGTTTTTT.

The chain uses TRBV3-1 and TRBJ1-5, with 9 bases aligning to TRBD1. The germline V gene has CDR1 LGHDT and CDR2 YNNKEL (reference sequence). This CDR3 spans 19 amino acids. V gave up 5 bases and J gave up 0 bases; unmatched junction bases: 14. The CDR3 sequence is CASSYTGTGRRFSNQPQHF. The DNA for the CDR3 is TGTGCCAGCAGCTACACCGGGACAGGGCGGCGATTTAGCAATCAGCCCCAGCATTTT.

CDR3 residues: CASSDRSAGAGNEQFF. The DNA for the CDR3 is TGTGCATCCAGTGATCGATCAGCGGGGGCAGGCAATGAGCAGTTCTTC. V gene TRBV24-1 combines with J gene TRBJ2-1, with 8 nucleotides matching TRBD2. The CDR3 spans 16 residues. CDR1 is KGHDR, CDR2 SFDVKD, per germline.

This clonotype was recorded only once. V is TRBV27 and J is TRBJ2-3, with D possibly being TRBD2 (5 bases). V shed 7 bases and J shed 3 bases, with 11 bases lying between them. This CDR3 has 13 residues. Germline V gives CDR1 MNHEY, CDR2 SMNVEV (reference sequence). The CDR3 here is CASIRRGTDTQYF. The CDR3, as DNA: TGTGCCAGCATAAGACGGGGTACAGATACGCAGTATTTT.

V usage is TRBV7-6 and J usage is TRBJ2-3; weak D call: TRBD1 (6 bases). Trimming took off 5 bases at V and 7 bases at J, with 22 bases between the two ends. The CDR3 is made up of 16 amino acids. Looked up from germline, CDR1 is SGHVS and CDR2 is FNYEAQ. The CDR3 DNA follows: TGTGCCAGCAGCGTCACGGGACACCCTACGAGGTATACGCAGTATTTT. This codes for CASSVTGHPTRYTQYF. Drawing the rest from reference TRBV7-6 and TRBJ2-3, the complete variable domain is GAGVSQSPRYKVTKRGQDVALRCDPISGHVSLYWYRQALGQGPEFLTYFNYEAQQDKSGLPNDRFSAERPEGSISTLTIQRTEQRDSAMYRCASSVTGHPTRYTQYFGPGTRLTVL.

There are a few counts of this clonotype. The DNA for the CDR3 is TGTGCCAGCAGGCCTACAGGGGGCTACGAGCAGTACTTC. Its translation is CASRPTGGYEQYF. The chain couples TRBV28 to TRBJ2-7; TRBD1 agrees at 8 bases. Germline loops: CDR1 MDHEN, CDR2 SYDVKM. The CDR3 loop spans 13 amino acids. Trimming removed 6 bases from V and 3 bases from J; junction bases left unmatched: 4.

This clonotype turned up a few times. This sequence joins TRBV7-6 and TRBJ1-2; D might be TRBD1 (6 bases). The ends were cut back, 1 base at V and 6 bases at J, with 15 bases in the middle. In germline, CDR1 is SGHVS, CDR2 FNYEAQ. The CDR3 is 15 residues long. This CDR3 is CASSLVSRGGDGYTF. As DNA, the CDR3 is TGTGCCAGCAGCTTAGTGTCCAGGGGTGGAGATGGCTACACCTTC.

This clonotype was seen a few times. The chain uses TRBV12-3 or TRBV12-4 and TRBJ1-5; no firm D call. The CDR3 contains 14 residues. V lost 1 base and J 6 bases, leaving 10 bases between the germline ends. CDR3 residues: CASSLGLGSQPQHF. CDR3 nucleotide sequence: TGTGCCAGCAGTTTAGGGTTGGGTAGTCAGCCCCAGCATTTT.

This clonotype turned up a few times. The gene calls are TRBV4-2 and TRBJ2-2; D unresolved. CDR1 is LGHNA and CDR2 is YNFKEQ in the germline V gene. The germline V and J ends were trimmed by 0 bases and 6 bases, with 14 bases remaining between them. The CDR3 has 16 amino acids. The CDR3 DNA is TGTGCCAGCAGCCAAGACCAGTGGACCCTATCCGGGGAGCTGTTTTTT. Translated, it gives CASSQDQWTLSGELFF.

The rearrangement joins TRBV7-6 to TRBJ2-1; TRBD2 matches 12 bases. Looked up from germline, CDR1 is SGHVS and CDR2 is FNYEAQ. The CDR3 sequence is 16 residues long. After removal of 10 bases from V and 8 bases from J, the junction contained 15 bases not matched to a gene. DNA of the CDR3: TGTGCCAACACGGCCCCGCTAGCGGGGGGGCTGGATGAGCAGTTCTTC. Translating it yields CANTAPLAGGLDEQFF.